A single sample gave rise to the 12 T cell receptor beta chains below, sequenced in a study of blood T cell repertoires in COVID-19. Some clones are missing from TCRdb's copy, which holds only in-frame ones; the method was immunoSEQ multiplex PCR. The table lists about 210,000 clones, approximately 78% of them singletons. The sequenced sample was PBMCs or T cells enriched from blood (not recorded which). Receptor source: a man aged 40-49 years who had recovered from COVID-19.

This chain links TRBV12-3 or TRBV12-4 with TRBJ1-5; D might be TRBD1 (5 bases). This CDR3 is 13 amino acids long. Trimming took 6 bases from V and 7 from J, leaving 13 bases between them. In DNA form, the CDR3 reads TGTGCCAGCAGGGGGAGGACAACCCAGCCCCAGCATTTT. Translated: CASRGRTTQPQHF.

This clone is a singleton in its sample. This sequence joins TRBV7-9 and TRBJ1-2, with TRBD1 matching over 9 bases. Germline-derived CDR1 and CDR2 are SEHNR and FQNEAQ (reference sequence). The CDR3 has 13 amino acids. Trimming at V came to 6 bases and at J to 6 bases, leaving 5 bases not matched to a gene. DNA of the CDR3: TGTGCCAGCAGTTCGACAGGGGGGAATGGCTACACCTTC. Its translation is CASSSTGGNGYTF.

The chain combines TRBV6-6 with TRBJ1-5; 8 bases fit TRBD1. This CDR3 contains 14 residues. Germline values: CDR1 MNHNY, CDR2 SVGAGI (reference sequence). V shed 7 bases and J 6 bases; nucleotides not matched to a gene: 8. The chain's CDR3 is CASTQQTGVQPQHF. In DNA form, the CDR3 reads TGTGCCAGCACCCAGCAGACAGGGGTTCAGCCCCAGCATTTT.

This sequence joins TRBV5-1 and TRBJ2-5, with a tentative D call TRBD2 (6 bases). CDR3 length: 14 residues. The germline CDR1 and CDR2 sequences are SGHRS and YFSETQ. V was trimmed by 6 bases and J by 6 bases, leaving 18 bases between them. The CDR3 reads CASTRDSGDQTQYF. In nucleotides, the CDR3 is TGCGCCAGCACCCGGGACTCTGGTGATCAGACCCAGTACTTC.

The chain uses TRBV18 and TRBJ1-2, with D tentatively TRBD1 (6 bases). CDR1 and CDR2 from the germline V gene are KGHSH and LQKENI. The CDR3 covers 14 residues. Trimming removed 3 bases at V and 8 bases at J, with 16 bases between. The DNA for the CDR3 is TGTGCCAGCTCACCGAATCGACAGGCCTCAGGCTACACCTTC. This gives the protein CASSPNRQASGYTF.

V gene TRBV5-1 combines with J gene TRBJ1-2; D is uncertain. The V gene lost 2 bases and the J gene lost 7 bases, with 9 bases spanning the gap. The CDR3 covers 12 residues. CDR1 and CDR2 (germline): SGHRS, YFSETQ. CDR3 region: CASSFPTGGYTF. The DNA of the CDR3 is TGCGCCAGCAGCTTTCCAACGGGTGGCTACACCTTC.

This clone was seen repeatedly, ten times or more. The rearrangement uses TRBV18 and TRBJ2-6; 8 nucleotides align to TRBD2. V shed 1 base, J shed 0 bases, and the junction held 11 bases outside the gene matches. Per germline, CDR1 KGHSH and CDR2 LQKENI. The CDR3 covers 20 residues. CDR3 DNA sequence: TGTGCCAGCTCACCACGGGGCTCGGGGGGGCGAAGCTCTGGGGCCAACGTCCTGACTTTC. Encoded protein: CASSPRGSGGRSSGANVLTF.

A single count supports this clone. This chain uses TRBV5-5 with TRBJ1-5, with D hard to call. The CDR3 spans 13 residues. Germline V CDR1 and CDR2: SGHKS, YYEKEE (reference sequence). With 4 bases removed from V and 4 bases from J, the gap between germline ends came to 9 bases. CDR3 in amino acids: CASSPGSNQPQHF. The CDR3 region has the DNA TGTGCCAGCAGCCCGGGGAGTAATCAGCCCCAGCATTTT.

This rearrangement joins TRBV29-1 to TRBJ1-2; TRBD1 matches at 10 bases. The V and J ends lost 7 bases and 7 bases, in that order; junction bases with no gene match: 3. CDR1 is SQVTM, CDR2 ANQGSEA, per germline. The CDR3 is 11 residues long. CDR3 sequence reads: CSGGQGGGYTF. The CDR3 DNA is TGCAGCGGTGGACAGGGGGGTGGCTACACCTTC.

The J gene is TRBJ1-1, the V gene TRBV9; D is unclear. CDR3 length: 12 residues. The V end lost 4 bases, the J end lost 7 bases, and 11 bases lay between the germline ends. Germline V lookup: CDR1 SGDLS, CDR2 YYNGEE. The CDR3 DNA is TGTGCCAGCAGCCGTCATGAGGGTGAAGCTTTCTTT. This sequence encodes CASSRHEGEAFF.

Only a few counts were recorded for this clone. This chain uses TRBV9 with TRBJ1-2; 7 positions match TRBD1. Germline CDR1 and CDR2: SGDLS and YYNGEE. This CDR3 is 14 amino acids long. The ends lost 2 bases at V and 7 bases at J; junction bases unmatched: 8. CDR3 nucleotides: TGTGCCAGCAGCGTTACACAGGGGAACGGTGGCTACACCTTC. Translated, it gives CASSVTQGNGGYTF.

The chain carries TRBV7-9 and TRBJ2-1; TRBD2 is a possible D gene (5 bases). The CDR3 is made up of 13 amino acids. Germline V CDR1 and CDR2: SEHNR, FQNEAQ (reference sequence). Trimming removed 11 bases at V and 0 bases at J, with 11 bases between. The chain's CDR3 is CAGRESSYNEQFF. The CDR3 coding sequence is TGTGCCGGTAGGGAGAGCTCCTACAATGAGCAGTTCTTC.